These 10 T cell receptor beta chains came from one sample sequenced in a study of blood T cell repertoires in COVID-19. Sequencing was performed with immunoSEQ multiplex PCR; in TCRdb, only in-frame clones are kept and a portion is missing. Here the sample spans roughly 200,000 clones, around 80% being singletons. The specimen sequenced was peripheral blood. The receptor set was obtained from a woman older than 75 with COVID-19, enrolled during active disease.

V and J are TRBV18 and TRBJ2-1; 14 nucleotides agree with TRBD2. Germline V gene sequence: CDR1 KGHSH, CDR2 LQKENI. Losses at the gene ends were 3 bases for V and 6 bases for J; bases not matched to a gene: 1. This CDR3 spans 15 amino acids. CDR3 loop: CASSPGLAGANEQFF. The CDR3 DNA reads as TGTGCCAGCTCACCGGGACTAGCGGGGGCCAATGAGCAGTTCTTC. The full variable domain, its missing parts supplied by reference TRBV18 and TRBJ2-1, is NAGVMQNPRHLVRRRGQEARLRCSPMKGHSHVYWYRQLPEEGLKFMVYLQKENIIDESGMPKERFSAEFPKEGPSILRIQQVVRGDSAAYFCASSPGLAGANEQFFGPGTRLTVL.

CDR3 bases: TGTGCCAGCAGCTTGGAACCTAGTCGCTCCTACGAGCAGTACTTC. Protein product: CASSLEPSRSYEQYF. The chain uses TRBV7-2 and TRBJ2-7; D not certain. V dropped 3 bases and J dropped 0 bases, with 12 bases sitting between them. The CDR3 contains 15 residues. CDR1 is SGHTA and CDR2 is FQGNSA in the germline V gene.

The genes are TRBV5-1 and TRBJ2-5, with 11 bases that match TRBD2. The CDR3 totals 15 residues. Germline values: CDR1 SGHRS, CDR2 YFSETQ. After removal of 3 bases from V and 3 bases from J, the junction contained 4 bases not matched to a gene. The CDR3 sequence: CASSWNSGGEETQYF. In nucleotides, the CDR3 is TGCGCCAGCAGCTGGAATAGCGGGGGGGAAGAGACCCAGTACTTC.

V usage is TRBV19 and J usage is TRBJ2-1; D is perhaps TRBD2 (7 bases). The ends were cut back, 5 bases at V and 6 bases at J, with 23 bases in the middle. CDR1 LNHDA and CDR2 SQIVND come from the germline V gene (reference sequence). The CDR3 has 17 residues. The CDR3 DNA sequence: TGTGCCAGTAGTCCCCACCAGGGGCGGGGGCTTACCAATGAGCAGTTCTTC. Translation gives CASSPHQGRGLTNEQFF.

This clone was picked up one time. The chain couples TRBV28 to TRBJ2-7, with a possible D match to TRBD2 (5 bases). Looked up from germline, CDR1 is MDHEN and CDR2 is SYDVKM. V was pared by 7 bases and J by 6 bases, with 19 bases between. The CDR3 extends over 14 amino acids. CDR3 DNA sequence: TGTGCCAGCATAAACCACAGTGGAGGTTCCGAGCAGTACTTC. Its translation is CASINHSGGSEQYF.

The rearrangement links TRBV2 to TRBJ1-1, with 8 bases aligning to TRBD1. The V segment lost 6 bases and the J segment 0 bases; nucleotides outside the gene matches: 9. Germline assignment: CDR1 SNHLY and CDR2 FYNNEI. This CDR3 comprises 16 residues. The CDR3, as DNA: TGTGCCAGCAGCCCAACGACAGGGGTCATGAACACTGAAGCTTTCTTT. It is translated as CASSPTTGVMNTEAFF.

The chain combines TRBV11-2 with TRBJ2-7; TRBD2 agrees at 7 bases. CDR1 is SGHAT and CDR2 is FQNNGV in the germline V gene. V trimming: 4 bases; J trimming: 0 bases; junction bases outside the gene matches: 6. This CDR3 has 15 residues. CDR3 coding DNA: TGTGCCAGCAGCTCCCTGCGGGGGACCTCCTACGAGCAGTACTTC. It encodes CASSSLRGTSYEQYF. The full variable domain, its missing parts supplied by reference TRBV11-2 and TRBJ2-7, is EAGVAQSPRYKIIEKRQSVAFWCNPISGHATLYWYQQILGQGPKLLIQFQNNGVVDDSQLPKDRFSAERLKGVDSTLKIQPAKLEDSAVYLCASSSLRGTSYEQYFGPGTRLTVT.

The rearrangement joins TRBV5-1 to TRBJ1-4, with 7 bases identical to TRBD1. V shed 7 bases, J shed 7 bases, and the junction held 13 bases outside the gene matches. Germline CDR1 reads SGHRS; CDR2 reads YFSETQ. The CDR3 contains 15 residues. DNA for the CDR3: TGCGCCAGCGGATCAACAGGGGTAAAGGGTGAAAAACTGTTTTTT. Translation gives CASGSTGVKGEKLFF.

This rearrangement joins TRBV19 to TRBJ2-1, with 12 bases matching TRBD2. The CDR3 has 18 residues. J gave up 8 bases and V 1 base, and 12 bases lay outside the gene matches. Looked up from germline, CDR1 is LNHDA and CDR2 is SQIVND (reference sequence). For the CDR3, the DNA is TGTGCCAGTAGTATAGTGGGGTCTAGCGGGAGGGTTGGGGATGAGCAGTTCTTC. It encodes CASSIVGSSGRVGDEQFF. Filled out from reference TRBV19 and TRBJ2-1, the complete variable domain reads DGGITQSPKYLFRKEGQNVTLSCEQNLNHDAMYWYRQDPGQGLRLIYYSQIVNDFQKGDIAEGYSVSREKKESFPLTVTSAQKNPTAFYLCASSIVGSSGRVGDEQFFGPGTRLTVL.

The chain carries TRBV27 and TRBJ1-5; maybe TRBD1 (5 bases). From germline, CDR1 is MNHEY and CDR2 SMNVEV (reference sequence). V lost 5 bases and J 1 base, leaving 12 bases between the germline ends. This CDR3 spans 15 amino acids. CDR3 sequence (DNA): TGTGCCAGCAGTCCTAATGGGGGGAGCAATCAGCCCCAGCATTTT. Translation gives CASSPNGGSNQPQHF.